Listed below are T cell receptor beta chains from one sample, sequenced in a study of blood T cell repertoires in COVID-19. The repertoire was sequenced with immunoSEQ multiplex PCR; TCRdb's copy has only in-frame clones and lacks some. The sample includes about 320,000 clones, 80% to 90% of them seen just once. The sequencing sample was made of peripheral blood. These receptors came from a woman aged 45-60 years with acute or convalescent COVID-19. The CDR3 runs from the conserved cysteine through the conserved F or W. Each record gives: V gene, D gene, clone size, J gene, CDR3 DNA, CDR3 protein. D genes are given only for firm matches. The listing skips clone size in some rows; elsewhere it reads once, few, many or a size class.

v_call: TRBV7-9
d_call: NA
clone_size: NA
j_call: TRBJ2-3
cdr3_nt: TGTGCCAGCAGCTTAACGAGGACAGCTTTCACAGATACGCAGTATTTT
cdr3_aa: CASSLTRTAFTDTQYF

v_call: TRBV15
d_call: NA
clone_size: once
j_call: TRBJ1-5
cdr3_nt: TGTGCCACCAGCAGCCCCTTCCACGGCAGGAATCAGCCCCAGCATTTT
cdr3_aa: CATSSPFHGRNQPQHF

v_call: TRBV11-2
d_call: TRBD1
clone_size: few
j_call: TRBJ2-2
cdr3_nt: TGTGCCAGCAGCTTAGCGGGGACAGCTAACACCGGGGAGCTGTTTTTT
cdr3_aa: CASSLAGTANTGELFF

v_call: TRBV7-9
d_call: NA
clone_size: NA
j_call: TRBJ1-1
cdr3_nt: TGTGCCAGCAGCTTAGTAACAACCCCAGGGGACACTGAAGCTTTCTTT
cdr3_aa: CASSLVTTPGDTEAFF

v_call: TRBV5-4
d_call: NA
clone_size: NA
j_call: TRBJ1-1
cdr3_nt: TGTGCCAGCAGCCGAGCAACAGAGAACACTGAAGCTTTCTTT
cdr3_aa: CASSRATENTEAFF

v_call: TRBV6-5
d_call: TRBD1
clone_size: NA
j_call: TRBJ2-5
cdr3_nt: TGTGCCAGCAGCCCCACAGGGGACGGGACCCAGTACTTC
cdr3_aa: CASSPTGDGTQYF

v_call: TRBV9
d_call: TRBD1
clone_size: once
j_call: TRBJ1-2
cdr3_nt: TGTGCCAGCAGCCCAGGACAGGCCTACTATGGCTACACCTTC
cdr3_aa: CASSPGQAYYGYTF

v_call: TRBV7-8
d_call: NA
clone_size: NA
j_call: TRBJ1-4
cdr3_nt: TGTGCCAGCAGCTTAGGCCGGGTTGCAACTAATGAAAAACTGTTTTTT
cdr3_aa: CASSLGRVATNEKLFF

v_call: TRBV7-3
d_call: TRBD1
clone_size: once
j_call: TRBJ1-1
cdr3_nt: TGTGCCAGCAGCCCTACAGGGGCGAACACTGAAGCTTTCTTT
cdr3_aa: CASSPTGANTEAFF

v_call: TRBV6-5
d_call: TRBD1
clone_size: NA
j_call: TRBJ2-7
cdr3_nt: TGTGCCAGCAGTTACAAGGGACAGGGGGGCGAGCAGTACTTC
cdr3_aa: CASSYKGQGGEQYF

v_call: TRBV6-5
d_call: TRBD1
clone_size: NA
j_call: TRBJ1-2
cdr3_nt: TGTGCCAGCAGTTCCCAGGGGGCATACTATGGCTACACCTTC
cdr3_aa: CASSSQGAYYGYTF

v_call: TRBV5-1
d_call: TRBD1
clone_size: NA
j_call: TRBJ2-3
cdr3_nt: TGCGCCAGCAGCTTGGTAGGGACAGCCAACACAGATACGCAGTATTTT
cdr3_aa: CASSLVGTANTDTQYF

v_call: TRBV30
d_call: NA
clone_size: once
j_call: TRBJ1-2
cdr3_nt: TGTGCCTGGAGTAGAGGAGTAGGGACTTACTATGGCTACACCTTC
cdr3_aa: CAWSRGVGTYYGYTF

v_call: TRBV29-1
d_call: NA
clone_size: once
j_call: TRBJ1-2
cdr3_nt: TGCAGCGTCAATGCAGGTTCCTTCTATGGCTACACCTTC
cdr3_aa: CSVNAGSFYGYTF

v_call: TRBV10-3
d_call: NA
clone_size: once
j_call: TRBJ1-2
cdr3_nt: TGTGCCATCACCCCGGTGCGGGGGGCCGTCCACGGCTACACCTTC
cdr3_aa: CAITPVRGAVHGYTF

v_call: TRBV6-5
d_call: NA
clone_size: NA
j_call: TRBJ1-2
cdr3_nt: TGTGCCAGCAGTCTACAGGGTTATGGCTACACCTTC
cdr3_aa: CASSLQGYGYTF

v_call: TRBV3-1/TRBV3-2
d_call: TRBD1
clone_size: NA
j_call: TRBJ2-3
cdr3_nt: TGTGCCAGCAGCGTCCAGGGGGCCCCCGGAGATACGCAGTATTTT
cdr3_aa: CASSVQGAPGDTQYF

v_call: TRBV6-9
d_call: NA
clone_size: NA
j_call: TRBJ2-7
cdr3_nt: TGTGCCAGCAGTTATGAGGTAGCGGCGAGCTCCTACGAGCAGTACTTC
cdr3_aa: CASSYEVAASSYEQYF

v_call: TRBV19
d_call: NA
clone_size: NA
j_call: TRBJ1-1
cdr3_nt: TGTGCCAGTACCCTTGGGAGGGGATTGGGCACTGAAGCTTTCTTT
cdr3_aa: CASTLGRGLGTEAFF

v_call: TRBV9
d_call: NA
clone_size: once
j_call: TRBJ1-5
cdr3_nt: TGTGCCAGCGGTGACAGGAGCAATCAGCCCCAGCATTTT
cdr3_aa: CASGDRSNQPQHF

v_call: TRBV7-2
d_call: NA
clone_size: NA
j_call: TRBJ1-6
cdr3_nt: TGTGCCAGCAGCTCCACAGGGTATTTGGGCGCCTATAATTCACCCCTCCACTTT
cdr3_aa: CASSSTGYLGAYNSPLHF

v_call: TRBV7-2
d_call: TRBD1
clone_size: NA
j_call: TRBJ1-1
cdr3_nt: TGTGCCAGCAGCTTTCCGACAGGGGGCTTCGCTGAAGCTTTCTTT
cdr3_aa: CASSFPTGGFAEAFF

v_call: TRBV3-1/TRBV3-2
d_call: TRBD2
clone_size: NA
j_call: TRBJ2-5
cdr3_nt: TGTGCCAGCAGCCAACGGGGGGACGGAGAGACCCAGTACTTC
cdr3_aa: CASSQRGDGETQYF

v_call: TRBV5-1
d_call: NA
clone_size: few
j_call: TRBJ1-4
cdr3_nt: TGCGCCAGCAGCTTATACAGGAGTAATGAAAAACTGTTTTTT
cdr3_aa: CASSLYRSNEKLFF

v_call: TRBV2
d_call: TRBD1
clone_size: NA
j_call: TRBJ1-5
cdr3_nt: TGTGCCAGCACAATTACAGGGGGCTGGGGCAATCAGCCCCAGCATTTT
cdr3_aa: CASTITGGWGNQPQHF

v_call: TRBV10-1
d_call: NA
clone_size: NA
j_call: TRBJ2-5
cdr3_nt: TGCGCCAGCAGCTCGGCGGGGCACCAAGAGACCCAGTACTTC
cdr3_aa: CASSSAGHQETQYF

v_call: TRBV5-1
d_call: NA
clone_size: NA
j_call: TRBJ2-3
cdr3_nt: TGCGCCAGCAGCTTGGGCGTCGTCGGGTTCGGAGATACGCAGTATTTT
cdr3_aa: CASSLGVVGFGDTQYF

v_call: TRBV6-4
d_call: NA
clone_size: NA
j_call: TRBJ2-3
cdr3_nt: TGTGCCAGCAGTGACGGTACTAGCACAGATACGCAGTATTTT
cdr3_aa: CASSDGTSTDTQYF

v_call: TRBV5-4
d_call: NA
clone_size: NA
j_call: TRBJ2-7
cdr3_nt: TGTGCCAGCAGCTCGAGGACAGTGTTAACCTACGAGCAGTACTTC
cdr3_aa: CASSSRTVLTYEQYF

v_call: TRBV7-9
d_call: TRBD1
clone_size: NA
j_call: TRBJ2-5
cdr3_nt: TGTGCCAGCAGCATCGGACAGGGGGGACTGGGAGAGACCCAGTACTTC
cdr3_aa: CASSIGQGGLGETQYF

v_call: TRBV6-2/TRBV6-3
d_call: TRBD2
clone_size: NA
j_call: TRBJ2-1
cdr3_nt: TGTGCCAGCAGTTTATCGAAAGGGACTAGCAGCGACAATGAGCAGTTCTTC
cdr3_aa: CASSLSKGTSSDNEQFF

v_call: TRBV11-2
d_call: TRBD1
clone_size: NA
j_call: TRBJ1-2
cdr3_nt: TGTGCCAGCAGCTTCGGGACAGGGGGCGCGGGAGGGTATGGCTACACCTTC
cdr3_aa: CASSFGTGGAGGYGYTF

v_call: TRBV28
d_call: NA
clone_size: NA
j_call: TRBJ2-1
cdr3_nt: TGTGCCAGCAGTCCTCAACAGGGCTCGAATGAGCAGTTCTTC
cdr3_aa: CASSPQQGSNEQFF

v_call: TRBV6-2/TRBV6-3
d_call: NA
clone_size: NA
j_call: TRBJ1-5
cdr3_nt: TGTGCCAGCAGTTACTGGGGGGGATCCAATCAGCCCCAGCATTTT
cdr3_aa: CASSYWGGSNQPQHF

v_call: TRBV9
d_call: NA
clone_size: NA
j_call: TRBJ1-1
cdr3_nt: TGTGCCAGCAACGGAGGCAGAAAACACACTGAAGCTTTCTTT
cdr3_aa: CASNGGRKHTEAFF

v_call: TRBV25-1
d_call: NA
clone_size: NA
j_call: TRBJ1-2
cdr3_nt: TGTGCCAGCAATCAGGGGACCTATGGCTACACCTTC
cdr3_aa: CASNQGTYGYTF

v_call: TRBV3-1/TRBV3-2
d_call: TRBD1
clone_size: NA
j_call: TRBJ2-5
cdr3_nt: TGTGCCAGCAGCCTGACAGGGAAAGAGACCCAGTACTTC
cdr3_aa: CASSLTGKETQYF

v_call: TRBV3-1/TRBV3-2
d_call: TRBD2
clone_size: NA
j_call: TRBJ2-3
cdr3_nt: TGTGCCAGCAGCCCGGGGACTAGCGGGGAGGATACGCAGTATTTT
cdr3_aa: CASSPGTSGEDTQYF

v_call: TRBV19
d_call: NA
clone_size: NA
j_call: TRBJ1-1
cdr3_nt: TGTGCCAGTAGTATGGGGCCTGAAGCTTTCTTT
cdr3_aa: CASSMGPEAFF

v_call: TRBV7-9
d_call: TRBD1
clone_size: NA
j_call: TRBJ1-2
cdr3_nt: TGTGCCAGCAGCTTGACAGGGGGAATCCATGGCTACACCTTC
cdr3_aa: CASSLTGGIHGYTF

v_call: TRBV11-2
d_call: TRBD2
clone_size: NA
j_call: TRBJ2-7
cdr3_nt: TGTGCCAGCAGCCCAAGCGGGGGTCTCTCCTACGAGCAGTACTTC
cdr3_aa: CASSPSGGLSYEQYF

v_call: TRBV6-1
d_call: NA
clone_size: NA
j_call: TRBJ1-4
cdr3_nt: TGTGCCAGCAGTGAAGCGCGAAACAGGGCGTACGAAAAACTGTTTTTT
cdr3_aa: CASSEARNRAYEKLFF

v_call: TRBV7-9
d_call: TRBD1
clone_size: NA
j_call: TRBJ1-5
cdr3_nt: TGTGCCAGCAGCTCCGGGACAGGGGGATTTCAGCCCCAGCATTTT
cdr3_aa: CASSSGTGGFQPQHF

v_call: TRBV19
d_call: TRBD1
clone_size: NA
j_call: TRBJ1-1
cdr3_nt: TGTGCCAGTAGTCCGCCGGGACAGTTCATGAGCACTGAAGCTTTCTTT
cdr3_aa: CASSPPGQFMSTEAFF

v_call: TRBV6-5
d_call: NA
clone_size: NA
j_call: TRBJ2-5
cdr3_nt: TGTGCCAGCAGTTACACGGGACAAGAGACCCAGTACTTC
cdr3_aa: CASSYTGQETQYF

v_call: TRBV10-3
d_call: TRBD1
clone_size: NA
j_call: TRBJ2-4
cdr3_nt: TGTGCCATCACCTCGGGACAGGGGTACGAAAACATTCAGTACTTC
cdr3_aa: CAITSGQGYENIQYF

v_call: TRBV5-4
d_call: NA
clone_size: NA
j_call: TRBJ1-2
cdr3_nt: TGTGCCAGCAGCTCCGACACAGTCTATGGCTACACCTTC
cdr3_aa: CASSSDTVYGYTF

v_call: TRBV7-6
d_call: NA
clone_size: NA
j_call: TRBJ2-2
cdr3_nt: TGTGCCAGCAGCTTAACTAGCCCTAACACCGGGGAGCTGTTTTTT
cdr3_aa: CASSLTSPNTGELFF

v_call: TRBV6-5
d_call: NA
clone_size: NA
j_call: TRBJ1-4
cdr3_nt: TGTGCCAGCAGACGACCGGAGGAAGGAAAACTGTTTTTT
cdr3_aa: CASRRPEEGKLFF

v_call: TRBV27
d_call: TRBD2
clone_size: NA
j_call: TRBJ2-2
cdr3_nt: TGTGCCAGCAGTCCCAGCGGGAAAGTCGGGGAGCTGTTTTTT
cdr3_aa: CASSPSGKVGELFF

v_call: TRBV6-6
d_call: TRBD1
clone_size: few
j_call: TRBJ1-6
cdr3_nt: TGTGCCAGCATCCACCCACAGGGGGCAGTTAGGTCACCCCTCCACTTT
cdr3_aa: CASIHPQGAVRSPLHF